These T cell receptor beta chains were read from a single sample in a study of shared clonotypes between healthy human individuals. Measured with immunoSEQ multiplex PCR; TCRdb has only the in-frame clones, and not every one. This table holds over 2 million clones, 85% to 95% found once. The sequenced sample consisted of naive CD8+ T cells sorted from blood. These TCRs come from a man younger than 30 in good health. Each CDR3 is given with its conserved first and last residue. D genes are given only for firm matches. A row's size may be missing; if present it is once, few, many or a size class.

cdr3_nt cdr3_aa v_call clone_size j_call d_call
TGTGCCAGCAGTCCACAGGGGACTATGAACACTGAAGCTTTCTTT CASSPQGTMNTEAFF TRBV27 once TRBJ1-1 TRBD1
TGCGCCAGCAGCCAGCGACAGGGGTGGGAGACCCAGTACTTC CASSQRQGWETQYF TRBV4-1 . TRBJ2-5 TRBD1
TGTGCCAGTAAGCTCAGGGACACTTTGAACACTGAAGCTTTCTTT CASKLRDTLNTEAFF TRBV19 . TRBJ1-1 .
TGCGCCAGCAGTCAATATGTGCGGCAGAAAGTATTCTCTGGGGCCAACGTCCTGACTTTC CASSQYVRQKVFSGANVLTF TRBV23-1 . TRBJ2-6 .
TGTGCCAGCAGTGACGGGGGGCTTTTCGAGCAGTACTTC CASSDGGLFEQYF TRBV28 . TRBJ2-7 .
TGTGCCAGCAGCTTGGGGGGCGGTTTTACTGAAGCTTTCTTT CASSLGGGFTEAFF TRBV5-6 . TRBJ1-1 .
TGTGCCAGCGAGGGGGCCCCTCGGGATACGCAGTATTTT CASEGAPRDTQYF TRBV28 . TRBJ2-3 TRBD1
TGTGCCAGCAGCTTTGGTTACAGCAATCAGCCCCAGCATTTT CASSFGYSNQPQHF TRBV5-6 . TRBJ1-5 .
TGTGCCAGCACGGGATTGCGGCGGGAGGGTACCTACGAGCAGTACTTC CASTGLRREGTYEQYF TRBV2 . TRBJ2-7 TRBD2
TGTGCCAGCAGTTTAGGGGGTGGAAATTCACCCCTCCACTTT CASSLGGGNSPLHF TRBV27 . TRBJ1-6 .
TGCGCCAGCAGCCAAGAGTCGCCCTTCTATAATTCACCCCTCCACTTT CASSQESPFYNSPLHF TRBV4-1 once TRBJ1-6 .
TGTGCCAGCAGTAGAGGAAGCCAAAGCACAGATACGCAGTATTTT CASSRGSQSTDTQYF TRBV2 . TRBJ2-3 .
TGTGCCAGCAGTTCCGGGACAGGGGGGTCCAATGAGCAGTTCTTC CASSSGTGGSNEQFF TRBV27 . TRBJ2-1 TRBD1
TGCGCCAGCAGCTTGGATTCATTTTATGGCTACACCTTC CASSLDSFYGYTF TRBV5-1 . TRBJ1-2 .
TGCGCCAGCAGCCAAGACCCGACAGCCCAGGGAGGCACCTTC CASSQDPTAQGGTF TRBV4-1 . TRBJ1-2 .
TGTGCCAGCAGTGAAAGGGACCGACCTAGGGGCGAGCAGTACTTC CASSERDRPRGEQYF TRBV27 . TRBJ2-7 .
TGTGCAAGTCGCCAGGGACAGGGGGCTTGCAATTCACCCCTCCACTTT CASRQGQGACNSPLHF TRBV12-2 . TRBJ1-6 .
TGTGCCAGCAGCTATCTAGCGGGAGGGGGCAATGAGCAGTTCTTC CASSYLAGGGNEQFF TRBV11-2 . TRBJ2-1 TRBD2
TGTGCCAGCAGGCCCCCGGGTCCTACTGAAGCTTTCTTT CASRPPGPTEAFF TRBV28 . TRBJ1-1 .
TGTGCCATCAGTGATGGACCGACAGGGCGGGATGAGCAGTTCTTC CAISDGPTGRDEQFF TRBV10-3 once TRBJ2-1 TRBD1
TGTGCCAGCCAAACCCAGTTAGCTAACTATGGCTACACCTTC CASQTQLANYGYTF TRBV5-6 . TRBJ1-2 .
TGTGCCAGCAGCCACAAATCACTAGTCACCATATCGGATACGCAGTATTTT CASSHKSLVTISDTQYF TRBV14 . TRBJ2-3 .
TGCAGCGCCGGTGACGGGCCCTCCTACGAGCAGTACTTC CSAGDGPSYEQYF TRBV29-1 . TRBJ2-7 .
TGTGCCAGCAATGATCCAGGGGCAGGCTACGAGCAGTACTTC CASNDPGAGYEQYF TRBV2 once TRBJ2-7 .
TGTGCCAGCAGCGTAGGATGGGGTTTAGAGACCCAGTACTTC CASSVGWGLETQYF TRBV9 . TRBJ2-5 .
TGTGCCAGCAGCTTTGGGACAGGGATCATCTACACCTTC CASSFGTGIIYTF TRBV5-6 . TRBJ1-2 TRBD1
TGTGCCATCAGTGCTCAGGGGGGTGGTTATGGCTACACCTTC CAISAQGGGYGYTF TRBV10-3 few TRBJ1-2 TRBD1
TGTGCCAGCAGATTCCCAAGGGGGGGCTACACCTTC CASRFPRGGYTF TRBV27 once TRBJ1-2 .
TGTGCCAGCAGTCCGACAGGGTCAAGTCTTCGGGAAAAACTGTTTTTT CASSPTGSSLREKLFF TRBV28 . TRBJ1-4 TRBD1
TGCAGCGTTGAAGATGTACTGGGTCGGGCTCACGCAGATACGCAGTATTTT CSVEDVLGRAHADTQYF TRBV29-1 . TRBJ2-3 .
TGTGCCAGCAGCTTACCAACCTACGAGCAGTACTTC CASSLPTYEQYF TRBV11-2 . TRBJ2-7 .
TGCGCCAGCAGCCCGACAGCGCAGCCTAACTATGGCTACACCTTC CASSPTAQPNYGYTF TRBV5-1 few TRBJ1-2 .
TGTGCCAGCAGCCCTGGACTAGCGGGGGGTCTCGAGTACTTC CASSPGLAGGLEYF TRBV7-3 . TRBJ2-5 TRBD2
TGCGCCATCTCCGGGACAGGGGCTTCCGGGGAGCTGTTTTTT CAISGTGASGELFF TRBV4-1 . TRBJ2-2 TRBD1
TGTGCTAGTGGTCCTCAAGGGCTAGCGGCCTACAATGAGCAGTTCTTC CASGPQGLAAYNEQFF TRBV12-5 . TRBJ2-1 TRBD2
TGTGCCATCAGTGAGTCGCAGGGACGCGATGAAAAACTGTTTTTT CAISESQGRDEKLFF TRBV10-3 . TRBJ1-4 .
TGTGCCAGCTCGAGTTTGAGCGGGAGTATTATCGAAGGCGATGAGCAGTTCTTC CASSSLSGSIIEGDEQFF TRBV18 . TRBJ2-1 TRBD2
TGTGCCAGTAGTATTGCTCAGGGTGGGAATTCACCCCTCCACTTT CASSIAQGGNSPLHF TRBV19 . TRBJ1-6 .
TGTGCCAGCAGCAAGGGACGGTTGAACACTGAAGCTTTCTTT CASSKGRLNTEAFF TRBV2 . TRBJ1-1 .
TGTGCCAGCAGCTCTTCCTCCTATGGAGTTGGTTCACCCCTCCACTTT CASSSSSYGVGSPLHF TRBV11-2 . TRBJ1-6 .
TGTGCCAGCAGTTACGGTGAGGGAACCGGGGAGCTGTTTTTT CASSYGEGTGELFF TRBV6-5 . TRBJ2-2 .
TGCGCCAGCAGCCAGCGATATGGGACAGTGGCAGATACGCAGTATTTT CASSQRYGTVADTQYF TRBV4-3 . TRBJ2-3 TRBD1
TGTGCCAGCAGTCGCCAGGGATTAGACACTGAAGCTTTCTTT CASSRQGLDTEAFF TRBV6-5 . TRBJ1-1 .
TGTGCCAGCAGCGGACCGGCCCAGCCCCAGCATTTT CASSGPAQPQHF TRBV28 . TRBJ1-5 .
TGTGCCAGCAGCTTAGAGCGACTAGCGGGAGCCACCGGGGAGCTGTTTTTT CASSLERLAGATGELFF TRBV7-2 . TRBJ2-2 TRBD2
TGTGCCAGCAGTTTATCGGTAGGGCCCAATGAGCAGTTCTTC CASSLSVGPNEQFF TRBV27 . TRBJ2-1 .
TGTGCCAGCAGCCCCAAAGGAGAGACCCAGTACTTC CASSPKGETQYF TRBV28 . TRBJ2-5 .
TGTGCCAGCAGTTTATGGACAGGGACCTACGAGCAGTACTTC CASSLWTGTYEQYF TRBV27 . TRBJ2-7 TRBD1
TGTGCCAGCAGCAATACCATTTCGAACACTGAAGCTTTCTTT CASSNTISNTEAFF TRBV28 . TRBJ1-1 .
TGTGCCAGCAGTCCATCATCAGGGGGCGTAGTCTACGAGCAGTACTTC CASSPSSGGVVYEQYF TRBV27 . TRBJ2-7 TRBD1
TGTGCCAGCAGTTACGGGACCCATATCACCTACGAGCAGTACTTC CASSYGTHITYEQYF TRBV6-5 . TRBJ2-7 .
TGTGCCAGCAGTTATCTGGGACAAGAGACCCAGTACTTC CASSYLGQETQYF TRBV6-5 . TRBJ2-5 .
TGCGCCAGCAGCCGCATGGAAGGGTATCAGCCCCAGCATTTT CASSRMEGYQPQHF TRBV4-1 . TRBJ1-5 .
TGTGCCAGCAGCTTAGATTTCGGAGACCGGGAGACCCAGTACTTC CASSLDFGDRETQYF TRBV11-2 . TRBJ2-5 .
TGTGCCAGCAGCGTAGGACAGACAGGGCGGGGTGACAATGAGCAGTTCTTC CASSVGQTGRGDNEQFF TRBV9 . TRBJ2-1 .
TGCGCCAGCAGTGAGTCAGGAGGGACAGATACGCAGTATTTT CASSESGGTDTQYF TRBV10-1 . TRBJ2-3 .
TGTGCCAGCAGTATCCGACTAGCGGGAGGCACCGGGGAGCTGTTTTTT CASSIRLAGGTGELFF TRBV28 . TRBJ2-2 TRBD2